This entry features one TCR beta chain sequence. Original processing notes: Reference gene primer amplification gave nucleated cell count estimates. Sequencing used immunoSEQ multiplex PCR; TCRdb keeps in-frame clones, though not all of them. The DNA gave D and trimming, while V, J and clone size come from that table. In the table there are 300,000 to 350,000 clones, around 90% of which are singletons. The CDR3 runs 16 residues. Deletions cut 0 bases from V and 3 bases from J, with 12 bases between. CDR1 and CDR2 from the germline V gene are SGDLS and YYNGEE. In terms of age and location, participants ranged from about 18 to 90 years and lived in approximately 26 US areas. This sample stems from a study of blood T cell repertoires in COVID-19. Study information: Samples representing acute and convalescent COVID-19 were sourced from the United States, Italy and Spain.

The chain has TRBV9 and TRBJ2-2, with D tentatively TRBD1 (5 bases). Sequenced: PBMCs or T cells enriched from blood (not recorded which). The receptor was isolated from a man younger than 45 who had recovered from COVID-19. The CDR3 sequence is CASSVELGQYTGELFF. CDR3 nucleotides: TGTGCCAGCAGCGTAGAATTGGGGCAGTACACCGGGGAGCTGTTTTTT.